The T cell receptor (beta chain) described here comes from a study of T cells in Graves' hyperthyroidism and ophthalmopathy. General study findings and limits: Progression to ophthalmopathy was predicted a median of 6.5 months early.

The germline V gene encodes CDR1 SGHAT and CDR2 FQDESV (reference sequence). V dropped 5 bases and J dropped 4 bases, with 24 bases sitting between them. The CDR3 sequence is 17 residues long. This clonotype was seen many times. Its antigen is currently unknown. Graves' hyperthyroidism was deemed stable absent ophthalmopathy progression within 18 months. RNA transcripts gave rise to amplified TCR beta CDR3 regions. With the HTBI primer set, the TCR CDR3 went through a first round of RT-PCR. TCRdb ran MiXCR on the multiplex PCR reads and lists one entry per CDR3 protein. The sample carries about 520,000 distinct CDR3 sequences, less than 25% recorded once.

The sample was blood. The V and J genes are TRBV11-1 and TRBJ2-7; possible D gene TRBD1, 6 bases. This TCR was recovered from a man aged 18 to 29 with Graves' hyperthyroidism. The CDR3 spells CASSTSPGRGTSYEQYF. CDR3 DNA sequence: TGTGCCAGCAGCACCTCCCCCGGCAGGGGAACATCTTACGAGCAGTACTTC.